Shown below are 10 T cell receptor beta chains from a single sample sequenced in a study of cytotoxic CD8 clonotypes in ibrutinib-treated CLL. Clones were read by immunoSEQ multiplex PCR, and TCRdb kept only the in-frame ones, dropping some. The table shows over 30,000 clones, with about 65% occurring only once. The source was PBMCs, collected at disease progression, from a patient treated with ibrutinib. The receptors originated from a human donor with chronic lymphocytic leukemia.

The chain is built from TRBV5-1 and TRBJ2-3; 9 nucleotides match TRBD2. The CDR3 runs 15 residues. Germline CDR1 SGHRS, CDR2 YFSETQ. The V gene end was trimmed by 0 bases and the J gene end by 8 bases; junction bases not matched to a gene: 7. The CDR3 nucleotides read TGCGCCAGCAGCTTGGCCGTAGCGGGAGAGGGTACGCAGTATTTT. The encoded protein is CASSLAVAGEGTQYF.

The rearrangement links TRBV19 to TRBJ1-4; D remains unclear. Germline CDR1 is LNHDA and CDR2 is SQIVND (reference sequence). V was shortened by 6 bases and J by 0 bases, with 29 bases between the two germline ends. The CDR3 loop spans 21 amino acids. The CDR3 DNA reads TGTGCCAGTAGACTTCGGAGAGTTTGTGTGAGGCACTTTGCAACTAATGAAAAACTGTTTTTT. Translating it yields CASRLRRVCVRHFATNEKLFF.

This chain links TRBV29-1 with TRBJ2-5; possibly TRBD1 or TRBD2 for D (5 bases each). The germline CDR1 and CDR2 sequences are SQVTM and ANQGSEA. V lost 6 bases, J lost 7 bases, and 21 bases lay in between. The CDR3 covers 14 residues. CDR3 amino acids: CSVDKSWGEGTQYF. CDR3 DNA sequence: TGCAGCGTGGACAAGTCATGGGGAGAGGGGACCCAGTACTTC.

This chain uses TRBV28 with TRBJ2-7, with D perhaps TRBD1 (5 bases). CDR1 is MDHEN, CDR2 SYDVKM, per germline. There are 14 residues in the CDR3. Trimming took 5 bases from V and 4 from J, leaving 15 bases between them. For the CDR3, the DNA is TGTGCCAGCAGTGTACAGGCTCGTCGGTACGAGCAGTACTTC. Amino acids: CASSVQARRYEQYF.

This clone has just a few counts. The chain links TRBV7-9 to TRBJ1-2; D possibly corresponds to TRBD1 (5 bases). V was trimmed by 0 bases and J by 3 bases, leaving 5 bases between them. CDR3 length equals 13 residues. From germline, CDR1 is SEHNR and CDR2 FQNEAQ (reference sequence). The CDR3: CASSLAGDYGYTF. The CDR3, as DNA: TGTGCCAGCAGCTTAGCAGGGGACTATGGCTACACCTTC. The whole variable domain, remainder taken from reference TRBV7-9 and TRBJ1-2, is DTGVSQNPRHKITKRGQNVTFRCDPISEHNRLYWYRQTLGQGPEFLTYFQNEAQLEKSRLLSDRFSAERPKGSFSTLEIQRTEQGDSAMYLCASSLAGDYGYTFGSGTRLTVV.

The V call is TRBV7-8, the J call TRBJ2-5; D call uncertain. CDR3 length: 16 residues. Looked up from germline, CDR1 is SGHVS and CDR2 is FQNEAQ. Deletions cut 2 bases from V and 5 bases from J, with 18 bases between. CDR3 loop: CASSLFPGLLWETQYF. CDR3 nucleotide sequence: TGTGCCAGCAGCTTATTCCCCGGGCTGCTTTGGGAGACCCAGTACTTC.

This chain connects TRBV4-2 to TRBJ1-4, with D possibly matching TRBD1 (5 bases). The germline V gene encodes CDR1 LGHNA and CDR2 YNFKEQ. The CDR3 loop spans 13 amino acids. The ends were cut back, 7 bases at V and 5 bases at J, with 11 bases in the middle. The CDR3: CASTHRLNEKLFF. The CDR3 DNA sequence: TGTGCCAGCACCCACAGGCTAAATGAAAAACTGTTTTTT.

The J gene is TRBJ1-2, the V gene TRBV7-2; 9 nucleotides match TRBD1. Trimming cost V 4 bases and J 3 bases; bases outside gene matches: 0. The CDR3 runs to 13 residues. The V gene's germline CDR1 is SGHTA and CDR2 FQGNSA. The CDR3 protein is CASSWDRDYGYTF. The CDR3 DNA is TGTGCCAGCAGCTGGGACAGGGACTATGGCTACACCTTC. Full variable domain (missing parts from reference TRBV7-2 and TRBJ1-2): GAGVSQSPSNKVTEKGKDVELRCDPISGHTALYWYRQSLGQGLEFLIYFQGNSAPDKSGLPSDRFSAERTGGSVSTLTIQRTQQEDSAVYLCASSWDRDYGYTFGSGTRLTVV.

The V call is TRBV19, the J call TRBJ2-3; D uncertain. The CDR3 runs to 13 residues. The germline V and J ends were trimmed by 3 bases and 2 bases, with 6 bases remaining between them. The germline gives CDR1 LNHDA, CDR2 SQIVND (reference sequence). The CDR3 protein is CASSIQSTDTQYF. CDR3 nucleotide sequence: TGTGCCAGTAGTATCCAGTCCACAGATACGCAGTATTTT.

The chain employs TRBV7-9 and TRBJ2-3; D is unclear. V gave up 2 bases and J gave up 0 bases, with 9 bases separating them. Germline-derived CDR1 and CDR2 are SEHNR and FQNEAQ (reference sequence). CDR3 length: 15 amino acids. CDR3 loop: CASSLNGISTDTQYF. DNA for the CDR3: TGTGCCAGCAGCTTAAATGGGATTAGCACAGATACGCAGTATTTT.